These T cell receptor beta chains were read from a single sample in a study of T cells after yellow fever vaccination. Using its own MiXCR run on the 5' RACE reads, TCRdb lists one record per CDR3 protein. The data contain approximately 120,000 distinct CDR3 sequences, 6.5% to 8% of them singletons. Sequences were derived from CD4+ T cells sorted from PBMCs, sampled 10 to 11 days after the first yellow fever vaccination. These receptors were taken from a man between 18 and 29 years old who received the YFV17D yellow fever vaccine. CDR3s include the opening cysteine and the closing phenylalanine or tryptophan. D genes are given only for firm matches. A row's size may be missing; if present it is once, few, many or a size class.

J gene,D gene,clone size,V gene,CDR3 DNA,CDR3 protein
TRBJ2-6,TRBD1,.,TRBV29-1,TGCAGCGTGGGACAGGGAATAGGCAACGTCCTGACTTTC,CSVGQGIGNVLTF
TRBJ2-3,.,many,TRBV7-2,TGTGCCAGCAGCTTTAGGGGGGGGGTTACTAGCACAGATACGCAGTATTTT,CASSFRGGVTSTDTQYF
TRBJ2-7,TRBD2,many,TRBV10-3,TGTGCCATCAGTGAAGGAAGCCGGGCAGCCGTCGGCGGGGGGATCTACGAGCAGTACTTC,CAISEGSRAAVGGGIYEQYF
TRBJ1-3,.,.,TRBV6-1,TGTGCCAGCGGACAGTGGGCTCACCACTCTGGAAACACCATATATTTT,CASGQWAHHSGNTIYF
TRBJ2-2,.,many,TRBV12-3/TRBV12-4,TGTGCCAGCAGCAAACAGGGCACCGGGGAGCTGTTTTTT,CASSKQGTGELFF
TRBJ1-5,.,many,TRBV4-1,TGCGCCAGCAGCCAAGTTGGCAGCAGCAATCAGCCCCAGCATTTT,CASSQVGSSNQPQHF
TRBJ2-2,TRBD2,many,TRBV5-6,TGTGCCAGCAGCTTACTAGCGGGGGGGAACACCGGGGAGCTGTTTTTT,CASSLLAGGNTGELFF
TRBJ1-6,.,few,TRBV4-3,TGCGCCAGCAGCCAGGACGCTACGGGTAGCCTTAACTCACCCCTCCACTTT,CASSQDATGSLNSPLHF
TRBJ1-5,.,many,TRBV7-2,TGTGCCAGCAGCTTACACAGGGGCAATCAGCCCCAGCATTTT,CASSLHRGNQPQHF
TRBJ1-1,TRBD1,many,TRBV5-1,TGCGCCAGCAGCTCGCTCTCAGGGGGGAACACTGAAGCTTTCTTT,CASSSLSGGNTEAFF
TRBJ1-1,.,many,TRBV25-1,TGTGCCAGCGGAAGAGGGGCTTATGGAAACACTGAAGCTTTCTTT,CASGRGAYGNTEAFF
TRBJ1-6,.,many,TRBV5-1,TGCGCCAGCAGCTTGGTCGGGACTGGGGTTCTCACCCTCCACTTT,CASSLVGTGVLTLHF
TRBJ2-7,TRBD1,many,TRBV10-3,TGTGCCATCGGACAGGGGACCTACGAGCAGTACTTC,CAIGQGTYEQYF
TRBJ2-7,TRBD1,.,TRBV5-1,TGCGCCAGCGCCCGGGCGGAGACAGGGAAAGGCGAGCAGTACTTC,CASARAETGKGEQYF
TRBJ2-5,.,.,TRBV2,TGTGCCAGCAATCGACTGATCCAAGAGACCCAGTACTTC,CASNRLIQETQYF
TRBJ2-3,TRBD2,many,TRBV20-1,TGCAGTGCTCCCCGAGGGACTAGCTCAGTGTCAGATACGCAGTATTTT,CSAPRGTSSVSDTQYF
TRBJ1-1,.,many,TRBV7-9,TGTGCCAGCAGCTTAAGTCCGTGGAACACTGAAGCTTTCTTT,CASSLSPWNTEAFF